The 18 T cell receptor beta chains in this list originate from one sample, sequenced in a study of tumor T cells in aggressive B-cell lymphoma. Generated by immunoSEQ multiplex PCR, the TCRdb table keeps only in-frame clones and is missing some. In the table there are 2,500 to 3,000 clones, roughly 89% of which are singletons. The sequencing sample was made of tumor tissue. These receptors were taken from an adult with diffuse large B cell lymphoma.

The chain combines TRBV5-1 with TRBJ1-4; 7 nucleotides agree with TRBD1. With V trimmed by 5 bases and J by 6 bases, 10 bases remained unmatched. The germline CDR1 and CDR2 sequences are SGHRS and YFSETQ. The CDR3 totals 15 residues. CDR3 bases: TGCGCCAGCAGGACTAGGGACAGCCAATATGAAAAACTGTTTTTT. Translation: CASRTRDSQYEKLFF.

This clone showed up just once. The V call is TRBV18, the J call TRBJ2-3; 11 nucleotides line up with TRBD1. V lost 1 base to trimming and J lost 1 base; unmatched junction nucleotides: 7. From germline, CDR1 is KGHSH and CDR2 LQKENI. The CDR3 consists of 18 residues. The CDR3 sequence is CASSPLGQGAFRTDTQYF. DNA of the CDR3: TGTGCCAGCTCACCACTAGGACAGGGGGCGTTCCGCACAGATACGCAGTATTTT.

The chain couples TRBV28 to TRBJ1-1; D is undetermined. The CDR3 runs 14 residues. V was shortened by 5 bases and J by 1 base, with 11 bases between the two germline ends. The germline V gene encodes CDR1 MDHEN and CDR2 SYDVKM. CDR3 sequence (DNA): TGTGCCAGCAGTCCCCAGATTTCGAACACTGAAGCTTTCTTT. Amino acid sequence: CASSPQISNTEAFF.

The chain uses TRBV5-6 and TRBJ2-5; TRBD2 matches at 8 bases. V was clipped by 3 bases and J by 2 bases; unmatched bases: 12. The V gene's germline CDR1 is SGHDT and CDR2 YYEEEE. CDR3 length equals 17 residues. CDR3 DNA: TGTGCCAGCAGCTGGAGCCGGGGGGGCGGATGGCAAGAGACCCAGTACTTC. Protein product: CASSWSRGGGWQETQYF.

The CDR3: CASSLTEFSYEQYF. Here the CDR3 DNA reads TGTGCCAGCAGCTTAACAGAGTTCTCCTACGAGCAGTACTTC. The V call is TRBV7-6, the J call TRBJ2-7; D gene ambiguous. Trimming took off 2 bases at V and 0 bases at J, with 8 bases between the two ends. The germline V gene has CDR1 SGHVS and CDR2 FNYEAQ. The CDR3 length is 14 residues.

This clone appeared a single time. The gene calls are TRBV28 and TRBJ1-3; D unresolved. V lost 7 bases, J lost 2 bases, and 6 bases lay in between. This CDR3 is 12 amino acids long. Germline-derived CDR1 and CDR2 are MDHEN and SYDVKM. DNA for the CDR3: TGTGCCAGCATCTCGGCTGGAAACACCATATATTTT. It encodes CASISAGNTIYF.

The rearrangement links TRBV18 to TRBJ2-1; D is perhaps TRBD2 (6 bases). CDR3 length: 16 residues. Per germline, CDR1 KGHSH and CDR2 LQKENI. V was cut by 4 bases and J by 7 bases, with 20 bases left in between. CDR3 DNA: TGTGCCAGCTCACGCCTTGGCGCAGGAGGAGGGAATGAGCAGTTCTTC. The encoded protein is CASSRLGAGGGNEQFF.

The chain joins TRBV19 to TRBJ1-1; 7 bases agree with TRBD1. The trim removed 5 bases at V and 4 bases at J, leaving 10 bases unmatched. CDR1 is LNHDA, CDR2 SQIVND, per germline (reference sequence). The CDR3 contains 15 residues. As DNA, the CDR3 is TGTGCCAGTAGTGTCATTGACAGGGACGGCACTGAAGCTTTCTTT. Its protein product is CASSVIDRDGTEAFF. The whole variable domain, remainder taken from reference TRBV19 and TRBJ1-1, is DGGITQSPKYLFRKEGQNVTLSCEQNLNHDAMYWYRQDPGQGLRLIYYSQIVNDFQKGDIAEGYSVSREKKESFPLTVTSAQKNPTAFYLCASSVIDRDGTEAFFGQGTRLTVV.

The J gene is TRBJ2-4, the V gene TRBV7-8; TRBD1 is a possible D gene (6 bases). Trimming took off 5 bases at V and 7 bases at J, with 21 bases between the two ends. From germline, CDR1 is SGHVS and CDR2 FQNEAQ. The CDR3 spans 16 residues. The CDR3 DNA reads as TGTGCCAGCAGCGGACTTATACAGGGATGGAATAACATTCAGTACTTC. Protein sequence: CASSGLIQGWNNIQYF.

The chain uses TRBV28 and TRBJ1-2, with D maybe TRBD1 (6 bases). Looked up from germline, CDR1 is MDHEN and CDR2 is SYDVKM. V was clipped by 5 bases and J by 3 bases, with 13 bases between them. This CDR3 is built from 14 residues. The chain's CDR3 is CASSPRGLDYGYTF. The CDR3 coding sequence is TGTGCCAGCAGTCCCAGGGGTTTAGACTATGGCTACACCTTC.

This chain joins TRBV27 and TRBJ1-2; 8 bases line up with TRBD1. In germline, CDR1 is MNHEY, CDR2 SMNVEV (reference sequence). Trimming took 10 bases from V and 2 from J; bases not matched to a gene: 3. The CDR3 is 12 residues long. CDR3 nucleotide sequence: TGTGCCATCCGGACAGGGAACTATGGCTACACCTTC. This sequence encodes CAIRTGNYGYTF.

In regard to this clone: A read error may produce the germline difference seen at one junction end. The chain is built from TRBV7-7 and TRBJ1-5; D is uncertain. CDR3 size: 13 residues. Germline lookup yields CDR1 SSHAT and CDR2 FNYEAQ (reference sequence). The CDR3 bases are TGTGCTAGCAGCTTGGCGGAGAATCAGCCCCAGCATTTT. Translation: CASSLAENQPQHF.

The chain recombines TRBV30 with TRBJ1-2; 9 bases agree with TRBD1. With V trimmed by 3 bases and J by 1 base, 12 bases remained unmatched. Germline CDR1 reads GTSNPN; CDR2 reads SVGIG (reference sequence). This CDR3 spans 17 amino acids. This CDR3 is CAWRAGTGSRFNYGYTF. In nucleotides, the CDR3 is TGTGCCTGGAGAGCCGGGACAGGGTCCCGATTTAACTATGGCTACACCTTC. The entire variable domain, with the rest obtained from reference TRBV30 and TRBJ1-2, is as follows: SQTIHQWPATLVQPVGSPLSLECTVEGTSNPNLYWYRQAAGRGLQLLFYSVGIGQISSEVPQNLSASRPQDRQFILSSKKLLLSDSGFYLCAWRAGTGSRFNYGYTFGSGTRLTVV.

This clone occurred once. This chain connects TRBV7-8 to TRBJ1-6; D is unclear. In germline, CDR1 is SGHVS, CDR2 FQNEAQ. The CDR3 extends over 13 amino acids. Trimming shortened V by 1 base and J by 10 bases, and 8 bases separated the two germline ends. The CDR3 here is CASSLGDRSPLHF. The CDR3 DNA reads as TGTGCCAGCAGCTTAGGCGATAGATCACCCCTCCACTTT.

This clone came up once. The chain carries TRBV18 and TRBJ1-1, with D tentatively TRBD1 (5 bases). CDR1 and CDR2 (germline): KGHSH, LQKENI. V shed 2 bases and J shed 0 bases, with 13 bases lying between them. The CDR3 is 16 amino acids. CDR3 region: CASSPIGGSMNTEAFF. The CDR3 DNA reads as TGTGCCAGCTCACCAATCGGGGGTTCTATGAACACTGAAGCTTTCTTT.

The chain is built from TRBV9 and TRBJ2-5, with a possible D match to TRBD2 (6 bases). The CDR3 consists of 16 residues. The germline V gene encodes CDR1 SGDLS and CDR2 YYNGEE. Between the trimmed V and J ends, which lost 0 bases and 3 bases, there was a span of 15 bases. Written as DNA, the CDR3 is TGTGCCAGCAGCGTAGGGACCTGGACTACGGAAGAGACCCAGTACTTC. It translates to CASSVGTWTTEETQYF.

This chain uses TRBV19 with TRBJ2-5; TRBD1 aligns across 9 bases. The V gene end was trimmed by 5 bases and the J gene end by 2 bases; junction bases not matched to a gene: 6. Germline V lookup: CDR1 LNHDA, CDR2 SQIVND (reference sequence). The CDR3 is 15 residues long. CDR3 nucleotide sequence: TGTGCCAGTAGTGTGGACAGGGGAATGCAAGAGACCCAGTACTTC. It specifies CASSVDRGMQETQYF.

The chain links TRBV5-1 to TRBJ2-1; possible D gene TRBD2, 6 bases. Germline-derived CDR1 and CDR2 are SGHRS and YFSETQ. There are 15 residues in the CDR3. Trimming left V 0 bases short and J 8 bases short, with 15 bases between. CDR3 DNA sequence: TGCGCCAGCAGCTTGGAACTCCCCGGCGGGGATGAGCAGTTCTTC. Translating gives CASSLELPGGDEQFF.